These 29 T cell receptor beta chains originate from one sample sequenced in a study of blood T cells in healthy people across ages. The second PCR ran about 6 to 12 cycles with a sample-barcoded 5' primer and J-beta primers. In TCRdb, the 5' RACE reads were re-called with MiXCR into one record per CDR3 protein. Among some 1 million distinct CDR3 sequences listed, 35% to 55% were seen once. Source material: blood. The source of these receptors is a woman aged 55-70 years in good health.

The chain links TRBV30 to TRBJ1-5; TRBD1 matches 7 bases. The V gene end was trimmed by 3 bases and the J gene end by 5 bases; junction bases not matched to a gene: 4. CDR1 and CDR2 from the germline V gene are GTSNPN and SVGIG (reference sequence). The CDR3 has 13 amino acids. CDR3 sequence: CAWSDRVHQPQHF. In DNA, the CDR3 is TGTGCCTGGAGCGACAGGGTTCATCAGCCCCAGCATTTT.

This clonotype was seen only a few times. The V and J genes are TRBV27 and TRBJ1-4; D is perhaps TRBD1 (6 bases). CDR3 length: 15 residues. Germline V CDR1 and CDR2: MNHEY, SMNVEV (reference sequence). Trimming cost V 5 bases and J 3 bases, with 13 bases left between them. The CDR3 reads CASSPYRAPNEKLFF. The CDR3 nucleotides are TGTGCCAGCAGTCCGTACAGGGCCCCTAATGAAAAACTGTTTTTT.

This rearrangement joins TRBV7-2 to TRBJ2-1; 9 nucleotides align to TRBD1. The J call may be mistaken, given a closer DNA end match to TRBJ2-7. Germline V lookup: CDR1 SGHTA, CDR2 FQGNSA. This CDR3 spans 15 amino acids. CDR3 coding DNA: TGTGCCAGCAGCTTCGGGACAGGGACCTACAATGAGCAGTACTTC. Its translation: CASSFGTGTYNEQYF.

The CDR3: CASSLWGVGNYNEQFF. The CDR3 DNA follows: TGTGCCAGCAGCTTATGGGGGGTTGGGAATTACAATGAGCAGTTCTTC. This rearrangement joins TRBV7-2 to TRBJ2-1; D is perhaps TRBD2 (6 bases). CDR1 is SGHTA and CDR2 is FQGNSA in the germline V gene. V lost 2 bases and J 4 bases, leaving 15 bases between the germline ends. CDR3 length equals 16 residues.

The chain employs TRBV4-2 and TRBJ2-1; 7 bases are shared with TRBD2. The germline V gene encodes CDR1 LGHNA and CDR2 YNFKEQ. CDR3 length: 15 residues. Trimming took 7 bases from V and 5 from J; bases not matched to a gene: 11. CDR3 sequence: CASMGGSSTDNEQFF. The CDR3 DNA follows: TGTGCCAGCATGGGGGGGTCGTCGACCGACAATGAGCAGTTCTTC.

Regarding this clonotype: Just one base apart from a much larger clone, this may be a read error. This chain uses TRBV29-1 with TRBJ2-7; TRBD2 matches at 7 bases. The J call may be incorrect, as the DNA end agrees better with TRBJ2-5. The CDR3 is 14 amino acids. Germline CDR1 is SQVTM and CDR2 is ANQGSEA. CDR3 coding DNA: TGCAGCGGGCGGGGACGAGCGGGACAAGAGACCCAGTACTTC. Its translation is CSGRGRAGQETQYF.

This chain links TRBV24-1 with TRBJ2-1; unclear D gene. Germline V gene sequence: CDR1 KGHDR, CDR2 SFDVKD. V was cut by 5 bases and J by 9 bases, with 13 bases left in between. CDR3 length: 13 amino acids. The CDR3 DNA reads as TGTGCCACCAGTGGGAGTATATCAGGTGAGCAGTTCTTC. This sequence encodes CATSGSISGEQFF.

This clonotype was counted between two and nine times. V gene TRBV5-1 combines with J gene TRBJ2-4; D is uncertain. Trimming cost V 5 bases and J 2 bases, with 8 bases left between them. The CDR3 is 13 residues long. Per germline, CDR1 SGHRS and CDR2 YFSETQ. This chain's CDR3 is CASRRVPKNIQYF. The CDR3 nucleotides read TGCGCCAGCAGAAGAGTTCCCAAAAACATTCAGTACTTC.

The gene calls are TRBV5-1 and TRBJ2-6, with TRBD2 identical over 7 bases. The CDR3 runs 20 residues. V lost 3 bases, J lost 0 bases, and 15 bases stayed unmatched. Germline values: CDR1 SGHRS, CDR2 YFSETQ. The CDR3 bases are TGCGCCAGCAGCTGGGGGGGAGCGGGAATCCCAAACTCTGGGGCCAACGTCCTGACTTTC. Amino acids: CASSWGGAGIPNSGANVLTF.

This clonotype was seen only a few times. This chain connects TRBV15 to TRBJ2-1, with D possibly being TRBD1 (6 bases). V gave up 5 bases and J gave up 2 bases, with 10 bases separating them. Germline CDR1 is LNHNV and CDR2 is YYDKDF (reference sequence). The CDR3 extends over 14 amino acids. The CDR3 DNA sequence: TGTGCCACCAGCCTGACAGGTGCCTACAATGAGCAGTTCTTC. Amino acids: CATSLTGAYNEQFF.

On this clonotype itself: A read error may produce the germline difference seen at one junction end. The rearrangement links TRBV20-1 to TRBJ1-2; no definite D call. CDR1 is DFQATT and CDR2 is SNEGSKA in the germline V gene (reference sequence). The CDR3 is 14 amino acids. CDR3 sequence (DNA): TGCAGCGAACGGGGTTTACCTTCTAACTACGGCTACACCTTC. Translation: CSERGLPSNYGYTF.

In its sample, this clonotype was seen a few times. This chain links TRBV3-1 with TRBJ2-5; 8 bases agree with TRBD2. Germline trimming cut 5 bases from V and 5 bases from J; bases unmatched to any gene: 7. The CDR3 totals 14 residues. In germline, CDR1 is LGHDT, CDR2 YNNKEL (reference sequence). The CDR3 sequence: CASSLPGLGETQYF. The DNA of the CDR3 is TGTGCCAGCAGCTTACCGGGACTAGGGGAGACCCAGTACTTC.

On this clonotype: Mismatch with germline at one junction end may stem from a read error. The chain carries TRBV20-1 and TRBJ2-5, with D possibly being TRBD2 (6 bases). The assigned J gene may be wrong: the sequence end matches TRBJ2-7 better. Germline V lookup: CDR1 DFQATT, CDR2 SNEGSKA (reference sequence). There are 16 residues in the CDR3. For the CDR3, the DNA is TGCAGTGCTAGAGGGTCGCTGCGGGGTTCCTCCGACGAGCAGTACTTC. It translates to CSARGSLRGSSDEQYF.

This clonotype appeared a few times. The chain couples TRBV29-1 to TRBJ1-5, with 7 bases fitting TRBD1. The CDR3 covers 15 residues. V dropped 3 bases and J dropped 0; count of bases not matched to a gene: 5. Germline CDR1 SQVTM, CDR2 ANQGSEA. In DNA, the CDR3 is TGCAGCGTTGAGTTGCAGGGGGGTAGCAATCAGCCCCAGCATTTT. Translating gives CSVELQGGSNQPQHF.

V is TRBV29-1 and J is TRBJ2-2; D is ambiguous. The length of the CDR3 is 16 residues. Germline CDR1 and CDR2: SQVTM and ANQGSEA. Trimming cost V 0 bases and J 1 base, with 12 bases left between them. The CDR3 DNA reads as TGCAGCGTTGAAGATCTTGAAAATGGGAACACCGGGGAGCTGTTTTTT. Its protein product is CSVEDLENGNTGELFF.

This clonotype occurred once. For the CDR3, the DNA is TGTGCCACCAGCCTAGGCGGGACGTCCACAGATACGCAGTATTTT. It encodes CATSLGGTSTDTQYF. This rearrangement joins TRBV24-1 to TRBJ2-3, with D possibly being TRBD2 (6 bases). CDR3 length equals 15 residues. CDR1 is KGHDR, CDR2 SFDVKD, per germline. Between the trimmed V and J ends, which lost 7 bases and 2 bases, there was a span of 15 bases.

V gene TRBV27 combines with J gene TRBJ2-7, with no clear D. The germline V gene encodes CDR1 MNHEY and CDR2 SMNVEV (reference sequence). The CDR3 is 14 residues long. The ends were cut back, 3 bases at V and 0 bases at J, with 9 bases in the middle. DNA for the CDR3: TGTGCCAGCAGTTTGGTTCTTCTCTCCTACGAGCAGTACTTC. As protein: CASSLVLLSYEQYF.

This clonotype occurred a few times. The CDR3 DNA is TGCGCCAGCGGACTAGCGGGAGGTCCCGCCTACGAGCAGTACTTC. Translation gives CASGLAGGPAYEQYF. The rearrangement joins TRBV5-1 to TRBJ2-7; 14 bases agree with TRBD2. CDR3 size: 15 residues. In germline, CDR1 is SGHRS, CDR2 YFSETQ. Unmatched junction bases numbered 5, after V lost 7 bases and J lost 2 bases.

This chain links TRBV29-1 with TRBJ2-1, with 12 bases fitting TRBD2. The CDR3 consists of 16 residues. Germline V gene data show CDR1 as SQVTM and CDR2 as ANQGSEA. V trimming: 1 base; J trimming: 1 base; junction bases outside the gene matches: 2. The CDR3 nucleotides are TGCAGCGTTGAAGGGACTAGCGGGGTTTCCTACAATGAGCAGTTCTTC. This sequence encodes CSVEGTSGVSYNEQFF.

V and J are TRBV27 and TRBJ1-4; D is undetermined. From germline, CDR1 is MNHEY and CDR2 SMNVEV (reference sequence). V was cut by 6 bases and J by 1 base, with 12 bases left in between. This CDR3 region has 15 residues. CDR3 sequence (DNA): TGTGCCAGCAGGGACGCAGGAAAAACTAATGAAAAACTGTTTTTT. It translates to CASRDAGKTNEKLFF.

This clonotype was counted a few times. The chain uses TRBV20-1 and TRBJ2-7; D is perhaps TRBD2 (7 bases). CDR1 and CDR2 from the germline V gene are DFQATT and SNEGSKA (reference sequence). Trimming left V 3 bases short and J 1 base short, with 19 bases between. The CDR3 consists of 16 residues. The CDR3 here is CSASPLTGRGSYEQYF. The CDR3, as DNA: TGCAGTGCTAGCCCCCTTACAGGGCGGGGGTCCTACGAGCAGTACTTC.

V and J are TRBV5-1 and TRBJ2-1; D uncertain. The germline V gene has CDR1 SGHRS and CDR2 YFSETQ. V was shortened by 4 bases and J by 5 bases, with 19 bases between the two germline ends. This CDR3 contains 16 residues. The CDR3 DNA reads as TGCGCCAGCAGCCCCCTCCGGCAGGCCGGGCACAATGAGCAGTTCTTC. Its translation is CASSPLRQAGHNEQFF.

A note on this clonotype: Since a much larger clone is just one base distant, this may be a read error. This chain joins TRBV29-1 and TRBJ2-7; D remains ambiguous. The CDR3 is 12 amino acids. The V gene lost 2 bases and the J gene lost 5 bases, with 10 bases spanning the gap. Germline V CDR1 and CDR2: SQVTM, ANQGSEA. This CDR3 reads CSVEIGQHEQYF. In DNA form, the CDR3 reads TGCAGCGTTGAAATAGGGCAGCACGAGCAGTACTTC.

The chain has TRBV7-2 and TRBJ2-4, with D uncertain. The V gene lost 7 bases and the J gene lost 5 bases, with 9 bases spanning the gap. The CDR3 is 12 amino acids. The germline V gene encodes CDR1 SGHTA and CDR2 FQGNSA. The CDR3 DNA reads TGTACCAGCAAAACCGGCGAAAACATTCAGTACTTC. Translating gives CTSKTGENIQYF.

The genes are TRBV21-1 and TRBJ2-5; TRBD1 is the table's D call, not checked against the DNA. TRBV21-1 is shown as a pseudogene. The CDR3 has 13 amino acids. The CDR3 DNA reads TGTGCCAGCACCCTGGACAGTCAAGAGACCCAGTACTTC. Translation: CASTLDSQETQYF.

The J gene is TRBJ1-1, the V gene TRBV12-3 or TRBV12-4; D is unclear. V lost 3 bases to trimming and J lost 4 bases, with 9 bases between them. This CDR3 has 13 amino acids. The CDR3 here is CASSFLGSTEAFF. CDR3 DNA sequence: TGTGCCAGCAGTTTTCTGGGTAGCACTGAAGCTTTCTTT.

A few counts support this clonotype. The chain has TRBV7-9 and TRBJ2-6, with D possibly being TRBD1 (6 bases). CDR1 is SEHNR, CDR2 FQNEAQ, per germline (reference sequence). The CDR3 runs 16 residues. Trimming removed 5 bases from V and 4 bases from J, with 15 bases in between. CDR3 region: CASSPTGTRGANVLTF. The CDR3 nucleotides are TGTGCCAGCAGCCCCACCGGGACACGGGGGGCCAACGTCCTGACTTTC.

The chain combines TRBV7-8 with TRBJ2-5; 7 bases match TRBD2. The DNA matches TRBJ2-7 better at its end, which makes the J call doubtful. This CDR3 comprises 14 residues. Germline loops: CDR1 SGHVS, CDR2 FQNEAQ. The CDR3 DNA sequence: TGTGCCAGCAGCCCTCAGCGGGGATCCTACGAGCAGTACTTC. Translation: CASSPQRGSYEQYF.

This clonotype has just a few counts. V usage is TRBV3-1 and J usage is TRBJ2-1, with 7 bases aligning to TRBD2. From germline, CDR1 is LGHDT and CDR2 YNNKEL (reference sequence). This CDR3 region has 15 residues. The ends lost 1 base at V and 4 bases at J; junction bases unmatched: 4. The chain's CDR3 is CASSQVGEGYNEQFF. In nucleotides, the CDR3 is TGTGCCAGCAGCCAAGTCGGGGAGGGGTACAATGAGCAGTTCTTC.